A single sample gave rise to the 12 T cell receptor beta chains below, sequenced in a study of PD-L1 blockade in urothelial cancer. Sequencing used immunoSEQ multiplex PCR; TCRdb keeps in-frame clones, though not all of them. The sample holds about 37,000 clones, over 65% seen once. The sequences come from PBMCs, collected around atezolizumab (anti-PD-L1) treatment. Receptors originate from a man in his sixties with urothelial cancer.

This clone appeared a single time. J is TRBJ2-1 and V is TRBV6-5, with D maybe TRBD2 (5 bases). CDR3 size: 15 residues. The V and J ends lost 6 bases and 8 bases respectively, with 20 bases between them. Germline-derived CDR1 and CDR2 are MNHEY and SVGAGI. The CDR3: CASSIFLRGRYEQFF. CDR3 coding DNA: TGTGCCAGCAGCATTTTCCTCCGGGGAAGGTATGAGCAGTTCTTC.

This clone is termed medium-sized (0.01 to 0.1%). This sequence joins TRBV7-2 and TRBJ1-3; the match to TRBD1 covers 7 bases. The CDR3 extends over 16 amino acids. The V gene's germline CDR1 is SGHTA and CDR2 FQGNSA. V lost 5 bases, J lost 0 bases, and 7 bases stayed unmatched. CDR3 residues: CASSPRDSVSGNTIYF. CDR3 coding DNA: TGTGCCAGCAGCCCCCGGGACAGCGTCTCTGGAAACACCATATATTTT.

The CDR3 DNA sequence: TGTGCCAGCAGCGTCCGGGACTCCGGGTATACGCAGTATTTT. This encodes CASSVRDSGYTQYF. The V gene is TRBV9, the J gene TRBJ2-3; the D gene is possibly TRBD2 (6 bases). Trimming left V 2 bases short and J 7 bases short, with 14 bases between. Germline V gene sequence: CDR1 SGDLS, CDR2 YYNGEE. The CDR3 is 14 amino acids.

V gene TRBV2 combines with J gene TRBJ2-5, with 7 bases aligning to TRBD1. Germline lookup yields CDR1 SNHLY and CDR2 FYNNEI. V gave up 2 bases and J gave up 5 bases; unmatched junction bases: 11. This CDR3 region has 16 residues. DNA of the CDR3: TGTGCCAGCAGTGAATTGAAAGGGGGCCTGGGGGAGACCCAGTACTTC. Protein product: CASSELKGGLGETQYF. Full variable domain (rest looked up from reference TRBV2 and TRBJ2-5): EPEVTQTPSHQVTQMGQEVILRCVPISNHLYFYWYRQILGQKVEFLVSFYNNEISEKSEIFDDQFSVERPDGSNFTLKIRSTKLEDSAMYFCASSELKGGLGETQYFGPGTRLLVL.

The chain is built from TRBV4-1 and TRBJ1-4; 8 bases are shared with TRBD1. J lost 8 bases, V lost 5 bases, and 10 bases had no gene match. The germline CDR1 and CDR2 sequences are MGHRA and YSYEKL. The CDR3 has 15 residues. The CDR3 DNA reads TGCGCCAGCAGCGACAGGGGAAACCGAGGCGAAAAACTGTTTTTT. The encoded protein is CASSDRGNRGEKLFF.

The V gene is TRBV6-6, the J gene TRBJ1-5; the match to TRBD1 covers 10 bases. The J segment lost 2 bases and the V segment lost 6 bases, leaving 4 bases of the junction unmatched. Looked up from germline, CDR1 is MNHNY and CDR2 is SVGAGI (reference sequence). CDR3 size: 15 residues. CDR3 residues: CASSQGTGGNQPQHF. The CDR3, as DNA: TGTGCCAGCAGCCAGGGGACAGGGGGCAATCAGCCCCAGCATTTT.

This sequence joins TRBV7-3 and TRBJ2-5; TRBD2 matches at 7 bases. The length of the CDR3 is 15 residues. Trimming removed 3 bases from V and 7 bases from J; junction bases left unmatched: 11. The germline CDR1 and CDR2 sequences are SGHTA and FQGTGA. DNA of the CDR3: TGTGCCAGCAGCTTGGACCCTACTAGCGCTTCGACCCAGTACTTC. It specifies CASSLDPTSASTQYF.

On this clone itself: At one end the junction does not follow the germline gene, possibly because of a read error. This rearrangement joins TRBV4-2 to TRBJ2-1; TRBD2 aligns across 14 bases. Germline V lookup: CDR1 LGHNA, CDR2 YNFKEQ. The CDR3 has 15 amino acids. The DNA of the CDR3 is TGTGCCAGCAGCCAAACTCCGGGACTAGCGGGGGTACTGGTCTTC. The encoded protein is CASSQTPGLAGVLVF.

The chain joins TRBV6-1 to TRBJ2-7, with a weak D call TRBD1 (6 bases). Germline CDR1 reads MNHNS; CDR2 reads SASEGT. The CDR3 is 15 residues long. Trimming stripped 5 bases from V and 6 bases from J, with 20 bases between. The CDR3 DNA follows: TGTGCCAGCAGTCCAAGGGGGACCGTCCCCCCCGAGCAGTACTTC. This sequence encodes CASSPRGTVPPEQYF.

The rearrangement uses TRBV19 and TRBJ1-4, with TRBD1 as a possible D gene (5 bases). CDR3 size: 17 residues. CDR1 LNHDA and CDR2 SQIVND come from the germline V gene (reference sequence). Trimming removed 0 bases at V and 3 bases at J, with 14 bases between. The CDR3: CASSIDGQGRANEKLFF. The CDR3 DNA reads TGTGCCAGTAGTATAGATGGACAAGGAAGGGCTAATGAAAAACTGTTTTTT.

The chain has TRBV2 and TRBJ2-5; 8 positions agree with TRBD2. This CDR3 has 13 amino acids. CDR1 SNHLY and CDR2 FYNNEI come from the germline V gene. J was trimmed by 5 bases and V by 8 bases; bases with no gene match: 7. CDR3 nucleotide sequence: TGTGCCAGCCGGATAGCGGGGCTGGAGACCCAGTACTTC. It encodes CASRIAGLETQYF.

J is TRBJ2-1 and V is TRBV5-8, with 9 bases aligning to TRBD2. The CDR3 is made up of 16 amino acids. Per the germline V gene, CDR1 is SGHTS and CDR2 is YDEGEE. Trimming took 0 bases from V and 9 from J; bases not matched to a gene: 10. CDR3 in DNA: TGTGCCAGCAGCTTGGCCATGGGCGGGGGGGCCACTGAGCAGTTCTTC. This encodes CASSLAMGGGATEQFF.